This T cell receptor (beta chain) was captured in a study of blood T cell repertoires in COVID-19. In the study overall: Sources were T cells, B-cell-depleted T cells, or PBMCs; the material itself was cDNA or gDNA.

In germline, CDR1 is SGHNT, CDR2 YYREEE (reference sequence). The length of the CDR3 is 14 residues. The junction had 5 bases not matched to a gene; V was cut back by 0 bases and J by 6 bases. In the original processing: The authors estimated nucleated cell counts from reference gene primer amplification. Profiling relied on immunoSEQ multiplex PCR, and the TCRdb table lists in-frame clones only, not all of them. V, J and clone size reflect that table, while D and trimming were determined from the DNA. The sample consists of about 360,000 clones, more than 75% of them appearing once. This clone was seen a handful of times.

The chain couples TRBV5-4 to TRBJ1-2; 7 bases align to TRBD1. This clonotype was obtained from a human donor in a cohort sampled during active COVID-19. Source material: peripheral blood. CDR3 sequence: CASSLGRGTDGYTF. The CDR3 nucleotides are TGTGCCAGCAGCTTGGGCCGGGGGACAGATGGCTACACCTTC.